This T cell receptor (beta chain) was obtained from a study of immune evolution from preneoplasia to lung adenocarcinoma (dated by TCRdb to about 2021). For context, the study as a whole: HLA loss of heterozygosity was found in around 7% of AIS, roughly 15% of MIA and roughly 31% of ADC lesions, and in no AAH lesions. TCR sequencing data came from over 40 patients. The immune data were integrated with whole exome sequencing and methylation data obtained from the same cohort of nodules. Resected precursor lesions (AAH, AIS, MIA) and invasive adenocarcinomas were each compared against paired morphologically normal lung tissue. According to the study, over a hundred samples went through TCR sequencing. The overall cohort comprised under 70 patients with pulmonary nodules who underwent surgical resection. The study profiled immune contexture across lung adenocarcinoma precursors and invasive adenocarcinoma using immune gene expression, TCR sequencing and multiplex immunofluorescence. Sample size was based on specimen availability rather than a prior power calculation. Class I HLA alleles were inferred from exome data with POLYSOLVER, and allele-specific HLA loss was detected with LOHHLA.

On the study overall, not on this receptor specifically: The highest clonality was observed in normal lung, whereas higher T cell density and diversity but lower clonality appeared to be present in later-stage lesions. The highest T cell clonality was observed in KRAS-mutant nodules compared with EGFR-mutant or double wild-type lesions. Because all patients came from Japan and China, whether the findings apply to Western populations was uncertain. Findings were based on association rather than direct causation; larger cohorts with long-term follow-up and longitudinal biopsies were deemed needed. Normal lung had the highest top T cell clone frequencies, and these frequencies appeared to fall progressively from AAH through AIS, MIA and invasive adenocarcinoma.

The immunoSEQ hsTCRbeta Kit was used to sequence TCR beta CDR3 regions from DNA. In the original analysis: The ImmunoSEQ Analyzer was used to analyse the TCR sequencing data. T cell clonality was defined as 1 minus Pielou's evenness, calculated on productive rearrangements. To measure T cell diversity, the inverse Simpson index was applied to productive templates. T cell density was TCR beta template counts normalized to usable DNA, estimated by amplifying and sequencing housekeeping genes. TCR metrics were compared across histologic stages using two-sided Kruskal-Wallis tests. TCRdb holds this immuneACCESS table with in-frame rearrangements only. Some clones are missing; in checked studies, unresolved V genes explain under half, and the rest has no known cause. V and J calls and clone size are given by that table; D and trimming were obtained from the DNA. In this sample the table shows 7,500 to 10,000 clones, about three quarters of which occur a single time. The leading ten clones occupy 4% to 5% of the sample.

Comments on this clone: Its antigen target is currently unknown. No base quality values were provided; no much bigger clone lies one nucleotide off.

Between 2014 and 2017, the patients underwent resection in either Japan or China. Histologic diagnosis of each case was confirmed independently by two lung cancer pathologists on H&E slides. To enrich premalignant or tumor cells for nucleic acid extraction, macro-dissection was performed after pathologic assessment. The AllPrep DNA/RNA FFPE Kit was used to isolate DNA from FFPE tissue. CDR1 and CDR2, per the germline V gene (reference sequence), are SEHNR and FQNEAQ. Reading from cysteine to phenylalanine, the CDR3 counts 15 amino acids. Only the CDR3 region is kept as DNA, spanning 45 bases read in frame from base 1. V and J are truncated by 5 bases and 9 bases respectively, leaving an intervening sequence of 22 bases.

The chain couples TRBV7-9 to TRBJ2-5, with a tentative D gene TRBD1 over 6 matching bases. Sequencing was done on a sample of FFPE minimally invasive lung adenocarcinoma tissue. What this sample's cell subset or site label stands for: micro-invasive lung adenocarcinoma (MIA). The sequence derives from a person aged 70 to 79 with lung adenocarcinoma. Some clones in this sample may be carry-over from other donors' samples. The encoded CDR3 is CASSLQGPLQSAQYF. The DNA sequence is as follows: TGTGCCAGCAGCCTTCAGGGGCCCCTTCAATCGGCCCAGTACTTC.